Below, 6 T cell receptor beta chains from the same sample are listed, as sequenced in a study of cytomegalovirus exposure and HLA in healthy donors. With 60 Vbeta and 13 Jbeta primers, the PCR was carried out. Profiling relied on immunoSEQ multiplex PCR, and the TCRdb table lists in-frame clones only, not all of them. Among some 170,000 clones listed, around 81% were seen once. The sequenced sample was PBMCs. The receptor source for this set is a young woman in good health and CMV-seropositive.

The CDR3 DNA reads TGTGCCAGCAGGACCAATCGAGGTTCACCCCTCCACTTT. This gives the protein CASRTNRGSPLHF. The chain has TRBV27 and TRBJ1-6; no firm D call. The CDR3 loop spans 13 amino acids. V dropped 6 bases and J dropped 9 bases, with 12 bases sitting between them. Germline CDR1 reads MNHEY; CDR2 reads SMNVEV (reference sequence).

This clone has more than one count but fewer than ten. This chain uses TRBV15 with TRBJ1-4; 7 bases agree with TRBD1. The CDR3 totals 17 residues. Germline CDR1 reads LNHNV; CDR2 reads YYDKDF (reference sequence). The J segment lost 0 bases and the V segment lost 3 bases, leaving 7 bases of the junction unmatched. The CDR3 DNA follows: TGTGCCACCAGCAGTTACGGGACAGCAGCAACTAATGAAAAACTGTTTTTT. Translation gives CATSSYGTAATNEKLFF.

The V gene is TRBV5-1, the J gene TRBJ2-5; D remains unclear. CDR3 length: 11 residues. V lost 6 bases and J 4 bases, leaving 7 bases between the germline ends. CDR1 is SGHRS and CDR2 is YFSETQ in the germline V gene. The CDR3 DNA reads TGCGCCAGCAACTTTCTAGAGACCCAGTACTTC. It yields the protein CASNFLETQYF.

The chain combines TRBV9 with TRBJ2-5; 8 positions match TRBD2. CDR1 is SGDLS, CDR2 YYNGEE, per germline. J lost 2 bases, V lost 4 bases, and 4 bases had no gene match. The CDR3 runs 14 residues. The CDR3 DNA reads TGTGCCAGCAGCCCCGGACTAGCTCAAGAGACCCAGTACTTC. This encodes CASSPGLAQETQYF.

This chain links TRBV6-5 with TRBJ2-7; perhaps TRBD1 as D (6 bases). With 5 bases removed from V and 4 bases from J, the gap between germline ends came to 12 bases. The CDR3 spans 13 residues. CDR1 is MNHEY, CDR2 SVGAGI, per germline. The CDR3 bases are TGTGCCAGCAGTGATACAGGGTCTTACGAGCAGTACTTC. It translates to CASSDTGSYEQYF.

V and J are TRBV4-2 and TRBJ2-3; TRBD2 agrees at 7 bases. The trim removed 2 bases at V and 1 base at J, leaving 15 bases unmatched. Germline V gene sequence: CDR1 LGHNA, CDR2 YNFKEQ. The CDR3 consists of 19 residues. CDR3 DNA sequence: TGTGCCAGCAGCCAATCTCGGACTAGTGGAGACTGGGGCACAGATACGCAGTATTTT. This encodes CASSQSRTSGDWGTDTQYF.